The clone carrying this T cell receptor (beta chain) was seen only a few times. Its cognate antigen is unknown. These data come from a study of T-cell reconstitution after alpha-beta-depleted transplantation in children. Study conclusions and caveats: Newly generated T cells supplied most T-cell counts and diversity one year post-transplant. TCRbeta diversity was high at day 60 in some patients (a result of surviving recipient T cells and thymic progenitors).

The germline gives CDR1 MDHEN, CDR2 SYDVKM. The CDR3 extends over 16 amino acids. The V gene lost 1 base and the J gene lost 2 bases, with 9 bases spanning the gap. Construction of the TCRbeta library involved unique molecular identifiers. TCRdb fed the PCR reads into MiXCR, producing one record per CDR3 protein. The sample lists around 490,000 distinct CDR3 sequences, about an eighth occurring once. Sequences were derived from PBMCs, mostly from graft donor cells, sampled 180 days after TCRalphabeta/CD19-depleted stem cell transplant. The TCR was taken from a female patient aged 2-9 years who had a stem cell transplant for aplastic anemia, so the T cells may come from the graft donor. The chain couples TRBV28 to TRBJ1-6; D gene ambiguous. CDR3: CASSLLDGTYNSPLHF. The CDR3 nucleotides are TGTGCCAGCAGTTTATTAGACGGGACCTATAATTCACCCCTCCACTTT.